This T cell receptor (beta chain) was sequenced during a study of diagnostic markers for celiac disease (dated by TCRdb to 2019 to 2021). The sequencer listed for this sample is Illumina MiSeq. The reads, reprocessed by TCRdb, yield one row per CDR3 protein sequence and no DNA. This specimen's table enumerates several thousand distinct CDR3 sequences. The top ten hold around 6.3% of the sample. In the germline V gene, CDR1 corresponds to MGHRA and CDR2 to YSYEKL. The CDR3 covers 18 residues, taking in both the cysteine and the phenylalanine. DNA for this receptor is not on file. Of note for this clonotype: This receptor's antigen is unknown.

The chain joins TRBV4-1 to TRBJ2-3; without DNA, the TCRdb call of TRBD1 cannot be checked. The sequenced sample was either unsorted cells or a sorted T cell fraction (not recorded which). This clonotype originated in a human donor. This table probably holds off-target reads from a library built for another chain. The CDR3 sequence is CASSQEPGGGVDTDTQYF.